This TCR beta chain was recovered during a study of shared clonotypes between healthy human individuals. Some clones are missing from TCRdb's copy, which holds only in-frame ones; the method was immunoSEQ multiplex PCR. Of about 1,900,000 clones in the sample, around 96% are singletons; the top ten hold under 1.5%. CDR3 length: 14 residues. The V segment lost 3 bases and the J segment 1 base; nucleotides outside the gene matches: 3. CDR1 and CDR2 from the germline V gene are MGHRA and YSYEKL. Study-level results: Sorted-subset sequencing, rarefaction showed, was incomplete despite large depth. Naive subsets generally exceeded memory subsets in estimated richness.

Selected positively for CCR7 and CD45RO-negative, naive CD8 cells excluded terminally differentiated effector memory CD45RA+ cells. In regard to this clone: Its antigen remains unknown.

The sequence derives from a man between 18 and 29 years old in good health. This chain links TRBV4-1 with TRBJ2-7; TRBD1 aligns across 7 bases. Sequences were obtained from naive CD8+ T cells sorted from blood. CDR3 bases: TGCGCCAGCAGCCACCGGGGACAGTCCTACGAGCAGTACTTC. Residues: CASSHRGQSYEQYF.